These 12 T cell receptor beta chains originate from one sample sequenced in a study of response to subunit inactivated influenza vaccine. TCRdb independently ran MiXCR on the RT-PCR reads; one entry per CDR3 protein. The sample lists about 700,000 distinct CDR3 sequences, roughly 13% occurring once. The source material was PBMCs from blood, sampled around 15 days before vaccination. These receptors were taken from a man aged 50 to 60 who received an inactivated influenza vaccine.

This clonotype was observed a handful of times. The chain combines TRBV7-8 with TRBJ1-4, with 7 positions matching TRBD1. Germline V lookup: CDR1 SGHVS, CDR2 FQNEAQ. Trimming took 5 bases from V and 8 from J; bases not matched to a gene: 11. CDR3 size: 15 residues. The CDR3 loop is CASSPYTGEKEKLFF. The CDR3 coding sequence is TGTGCCAGCAGCCCTTATACAGGGGAAAAGGAAAAACTGTTTTTT.

The genes are TRBV12-3 or TRBV12-4 and TRBJ2-3; D may be TRBD2 (5 bases). The CDR3 is 15 residues long. V lost 1 base and J lost 4, with 12 bases in between. The CDR3 spells CASSLGGRIADTQYF. The DNA of the CDR3 is TGTGCCAGCAGTTTAGGAGGGAGAATTGCAGATACGCAGTATTTT.

This clonotype was seen at least ten times. This chain links TRBV10-3 with TRBJ2-7, with a tentative D call TRBD2 (5 bases). This CDR3 is built from 16 residues. Germline V gene data show CDR1 as ENHRY and CDR2 as SYGVKD. With 4 bases removed from V and 0 bases from J, the gap between germline ends came to 16 bases. In DNA form, the CDR3 reads TGTGCCATCAGTGGGTCCCTAGCCCTACCCTCCTACGAGCAGTACTTC. Its protein is CAISGSLALPSYEQYF.

The chain carries TRBV28 and TRBJ2-7; TRBD2 aligns across 11 bases. The germline CDR1 and CDR2 sequences are MDHEN and SYDVKM. This CDR3 spans 18 amino acids. The trim removed 3 bases at V and 2 bases at J, leaving 12 bases unmatched. The CDR3 nucleotides are TGTGCCAGCAGTTTGGCTAGCGGGGGGTTAGGGGGGGCCTACGAGCAGTACTTC. Its protein product is CASSLASGGLGGAYEQYF.

The chain combines TRBV20-1 with TRBJ1-6; 7 bases map to TRBD1. The ends lost 5 bases at V and 7 bases at J; junction bases unmatched: 14. This CDR3 spans 16 amino acids. Germline V gene sequence: CDR1 DFQATT, CDR2 SNEGSKA (reference sequence). The CDR3 protein is CSARRQGEFRNSPLHF. The CDR3 nucleotides are TGCAGTGCTCGTAGACAGGGAGAGTTTCGAAATTCACCCCTCCACTTT.

This clonotype appeared a few times. V is TRBV12-3 or TRBV12-4 and J is TRBJ2-1, with a weak D call TRBD2 (5 bases). V was shortened by 4 bases and J by 14 bases, with 12 bases between the two germline ends. This CDR3 contains 11 residues. The CDR3 nucleotides are TGTGCCAGCAGTTATTCGGGAAAAAAGTTCTTC. Its translation: CASSYSGKKFF.

V gene TRBV12-3 or TRBV12-4 combines with J gene TRBJ2-1; D not certain. This CDR3 contains 15 residues. Trimming left V 2 bases short and J 6 bases short, with 14 bases between. CDR3 protein: CASSLSAGRLNEQFF. DNA for the CDR3: TGTGCCAGCAGTTTAAGTGCCGGACGACTCAATGAGCAGTTCTTC.

This clonotype was picked up many times. The rearrangement links TRBV28 to TRBJ2-2; 8 bases align to TRBD1. Germline trimming cut 7 bases from V and 0 bases from J; bases unmatched to any gene: 7. This CDR3 is built from 16 residues. Germline assignment: CDR1 MDHEN and CDR2 SYDVKM. CDR3 sequence (DNA): TGTGCCAGCATTACCCAGGGGGCGGCGAACACCGGGGAGCTGTTTTTT. Its protein is CASITQGAANTGELFF.

This sequence joins TRBV20-1 and TRBJ2-7, with D uncertain. Trimming cost V 0 bases and J 6 bases, with 15 bases left between them. The CDR3 consists of 14 residues. Germline-derived CDR1 and CDR2 are DFQATT and SNEGSKA (reference sequence). CDR3 DNA sequence: TGCAGTGCTAGAGATCCGGGTCTCCCACTCGAGCAGTACTTC. Protein sequence: CSARDPGLPLEQYF.

The gene calls are TRBV5-1 and TRBJ2-7; TRBD1 agrees at 7 bases. CDR3 length equals 14 residues. The trim removed 4 bases at V and 2 bases at J, leaving 6 bases unmatched. Germline V CDR1 and CDR2: SGHRS, YFSETQ. CDR3 nucleotide sequence: TGCGCCAGCAGCACTTCGGGACAGACCTACGAGCAGTACTTC. It codes for CASSTSGQTYEQYF.

V usage is TRBV6-5 and J usage is TRBJ2-2; TRBD2 aligns across 13 bases. The CDR3 totals 18 residues. From germline, CDR1 is MNHEY and CDR2 SVGAGI. J gave up 6 bases and V 2 bases, and 9 bases lay outside the gene matches. CDR3 sequence (DNA): TGTGCCAGCAGTTACGGCGGACTAGCGGGAGCAGGGGCCGGGGAGCTGTTTTTT. Protein product: CASSYGGLAGAGAGELFF.

This clonotype turned up a few times. This chain links TRBV25-1 with TRBJ2-7; 8 nucleotides line up with TRBD1. Germline lookup yields CDR1 MGHDK and CDR2 SYGVNS. The CDR3 is made up of 17 amino acids. V trimming: 3 bases; J trimming: 5 bases; junction bases outside the gene matches: 15. The CDR3 sequence: CASSERGFRTGYHEQYF. The CDR3 bases are TGTGCCAGCAGTGAGAGAGGATTCAGGACAGGGTACCACGAGCAGTACTTC.